This T cell receptor beta chain was sequenced during a study of T cell clonotyping in hematopoietic cell transplantation. General study findings and limits: Higher Inverse Simpson Index values in graft donor and pretransplant recipient predicted broader posttransplant TCR diversity. Recipient TCR diversity dropped after transplant; expanded clonotypes rose from day 30 to 180.

As to this clone: Its antigen is not identified.

Using immunoSEQ multiplex PCR, the repertoire was profiled, and TCRdb retains in-frame clones only, with some absent. In the table there are more than 10,000 clones, 92% of which are singletons. The sequence came from a female patient aged 45 to 65 who had an allogeneic stem cell transplant from an unrelated donor, so the T cells may come from the graft donor. Some clones in this sample may be carry-over from other donors' samples. The specimen was PBMCs, collected 100 days after allogeneic stem cell transplant.

The CDR3 coding sequence is TGTGCCAGCTCATCGGTCAGGGGGACAGGGTGGGCTGGCTCACCCCTCCACTTT. Encoded protein: CASSSVRGTGWAGSPLHF. V usage is TRBV18 and J usage is TRBJ1-6, with 9 bases aligning to TRBD1. V was clipped by 5 bases and J by 10 bases; unmatched bases: 18. The CDR3 has 18 residues. The V gene's germline CDR1 is KGHSH and CDR2 LQKENI. Full variable domain (missing parts from reference TRBV18 and TRBJ1-6): NAGVMQNPRHLVRRRGQEARLRCSPMKGHSHVYWYRQLPEEGLKFMVYLQKENIIDESGMPKERFSAEFPKEGPSILRIQQVVRGDSAAYFCASSSVRGTGWAGSPLHFGNGTRLTVT.